These 32 T cell receptor beta chains share one sample of origin, sequenced in a study of neurological immune-mediated disorders. TCRdb analysed the 5' RACE reads with MiXCR anew, one entry per CDR3 protein. The table includes about 58,000 distinct CDR3 sequences, more than 3% detected once. The sequenced sample consisted of PBMCs. These receptors were obtained from a man aged 30 to 45 with multiple sclerosis.

This clonotype occurred many times. The gene calls are TRBV7-9 and TRBJ2-7, with no clear D. The CDR3 spans 14 residues. Deletions cut 5 bases from V and 7 bases from J, with 18 bases between. Germline V gene data show CDR1 as SEHNR and CDR2 as FQNEAQ (reference sequence). CDR3: CASSPVALSWEQYF. The CDR3, as DNA: TGTGCCAGCAGCCCAGTTGCCCTCTCGTGGGAGCAGTACTTC.

The sample holds many counts of this clonotype. The V and J genes are TRBV11-2 and TRBJ2-2, with a possible D match to TRBD1 (5 bases). V dropped 6 bases and J dropped 7 bases, with 18 bases sitting between them. CDR1 and CDR2 from the germline V gene are SGHAT and FQNNGV. This CDR3 spans 15 amino acids. CDR3 nucleotides: TGTGCCAGCAGACCGTACCCCTGGGGCGGCGGGGAGCTGTTTTTT. Translating gives CASRPYPWGGGELFF.

This clonotype was recorded at least ten times. CDR3 residues: CASSRDQGSSGANVLTF. CDR3 nucleotides: TGCGCCAGCAGCCGTGACCAGGGAAGCTCTGGGGCCAACGTCCTGACTTTC. The chain couples TRBV5-1 to TRBJ2-6; TRBD1 is a possible D gene (5 bases). CDR3 length equals 17 residues. Deletions cut 4 bases from V and 0 bases from J, with 14 bases between. The germline V gene has CDR1 SGHRS and CDR2 YFSETQ.

A word on this clonotype: An end of the junction differs from the germline gene, which may be a read error. The rearrangement uses TRBV5-1 and TRBJ1-6, with a weak D call TRBD1 (5 bases). The CDR3 contains 15 residues. CDR1 is SGHRS and CDR2 is YFSETQ in the germline V gene. The CDR3 coding sequence is TGCGCCAGCAGTATGTCAGGGCCGAGGGATTCACCCCTCAACTTT. Translated, it gives CASSMSGPRDSPLNF.

This clonotype was found a few times. V gene TRBV20-1 combines with J gene TRBJ2-7; tentatively, D is TRBD2 (5 bases). Trimming cost V 0 bases and J 5 bases, with 11 bases left between them. The CDR3 loop spans 13 amino acids. Germline values: CDR1 DFQATT, CDR2 SNEGSKA (reference sequence). The chain's CDR3 is CSARDHGVDEQYF. The CDR3 DNA sequence: TGCAGTGCTAGAGATCACGGGGTTGACGAGCAGTACTTC.

This clonotype was seen at least ten times. J is TRBJ2-3 and V is TRBV4-1; D remains ambiguous. The CDR3 has 13 residues. Trimming shortened V by 4 bases and J by 6 bases, and 11 bases separated the two germline ends. CDR1 and CDR2 (germline): MGHRA, YSYEKL. The CDR3 loop is CASSPKNWDTQYF. CDR3 in DNA: TGCGCCAGCAGCCCCAAGAACTGGGATACGCAGTATTTT.

This sequence joins TRBV30 and TRBJ2-1; 8 bases are shared with TRBD2. The CDR3 runs 13 residues. Germline-derived CDR1 and CDR2 are GTSNPN and SVGIG (reference sequence). The trim removed 1 base at V and 7 bases at J, leaving 3 bases unmatched. The CDR3 region has the DNA TGTGCCTGGAGTGAACTAGCGGCTAATGAGCAGTTCTTC. This sequence encodes CAWSELAANEQFF.

This clonotype was detected ten times or more. The J gene is TRBJ2-1, the V gene TRBV5-5; D may be TRBD1 (5 bases). There are 15 residues in the CDR3. Deletions cut 0 bases from V and 2 bases from J, with 9 bases between. Germline values: CDR1 SGHKS, CDR2 YYEKEE (reference sequence). The chain's CDR3 is CASSLGQGPYNEQFF. The CDR3 coding sequence is TGTGCCAGCAGCTTGGGGCAGGGTCCCTACAATGAGCAGTTCTTC.

This clonotype was recorded many times. The chain couples TRBV12-3 or TRBV12-4 to TRBJ2-1, with 9 bases fitting TRBD2. This CDR3 is 16 amino acids long. V lost 1 base to trimming and J lost 8 bases; unmatched junction nucleotides: 9. The chain's CDR3 is CASSLVAGVLNDEQFF. CDR3 DNA sequence: TGTGCCAGCAGTTTAGTAGCGGGGGTTCTCAACGATGAGCAGTTCTTC.

In this sample, this clonotype turned up many times. The chain couples TRBV4-1 to TRBJ1-1; the D is unclear. V was cut by 0 bases and J by 6 bases, with 11 bases left in between. The CDR3 has 14 amino acids. Germline loops: CDR1 MGHRA, CDR2 YSYEKL. In nucleotides, the CDR3 is TGCGCCAGCAGCCAAGATCAAGGGATTGCTGAAGCTTTCTTT. Protein: CASSQDQGIAEAFF.

In this sample, this clonotype turned up a few times. A read error may account for a junction end that differs from germline. V and J are TRBV9 and TRBJ1-6, with D maybe TRBD1 (5 bases). The germline CDR1 and CDR2 sequences are SGDLS and YYNGEE. This CDR3 comprises 16 residues. CDR3 sequence: CASSGLRGDGFSPLHF. The CDR3 bases are TGTGCCAGCAGCGGCCTGCGAGGGGACGGGTTTTCACCCCTACACTTT.

This clonotype was observed at least ten times. The J gene is TRBJ2-7, the V gene TRBV12-3 or TRBV12-4, with TRBD2 matching over 8 bases. CDR3 length equals 15 residues. With 2 bases clipped from V and 3 bases from J, the junction kept 6 bases outside the gene matches. The CDR3 nucleotides read TGTGCCAGCAGTTTAACTAGCGGACGCCTCTACGAGCAGTACTTC. Residues: CASSLTSGRLYEQYF.

This clonotype has a count of ten or more. The chain links TRBV12-3 or TRBV12-4 to TRBJ1-1; a possible D gene is TRBD1 (6 bases). The CDR3 extends over 14 amino acids. V shed 3 bases and J shed 2 bases, with 10 bases lying between them. CDR3 protein: CASSFSGENTEAFF. In DNA form, the CDR3 reads TGTGCCAGCAGTTTCTCAGGGGAAAACACTGAAGCTTTCTTT.

The chain carries TRBV5-1 and TRBJ2-7, with D perhaps being TRBD1 or TRBD2 (5 bases each). CDR1 and CDR2 (germline): SGHRS, YFSETQ. This CDR3 spans 15 amino acids. V lost 0 bases, J lost 2 bases, and 12 bases lay in between. This CDR3 reads CASSLGGTDTYEQYF. The CDR3 nucleotides read TGCGCCAGCAGCTTGGGGGGGACGGATACCTACGAGCAGTACTTC.

This clonotype was recorded at least ten times. This rearrangement joins TRBV29-1 to TRBJ2-7, with a weak D call TRBD2 (5 bases). From germline, CDR1 is SQVTM and CDR2 ANQGSEA. V lost 0 bases to trimming and J lost 3 bases, with 9 bases between them. The CDR3 has 13 residues. The CDR3, as DNA: TGCAGCGTTGAAGAGACGGGGAACTACGAGCAGTACTTC. Amino acid sequence: CSVEETGNYEQYF.

Ten or more counts support this clonotype. The gene calls are TRBV6-5 and TRBJ2-7, with 8 bases that match TRBD2. Germline V gives CDR1 MNHEY, CDR2 SVGAGI. The V segment lost 10 bases and the J segment 5 bases; nucleotides outside the gene matches: 4. The CDR3 is made up of 11 amino acids. The CDR3 spells CATGRGNEQYF. Written as DNA, the CDR3 is TGTGCCACCGGGAGGGGAAACGAGCAGTACTTC.

In this sample, this clonotype turned up many times. The chain links TRBV18 to TRBJ1-1; 8 bases match TRBD1. The CDR3 has 15 residues. Germline CDR1 KGHSH, CDR2 LQKENI. Trimming removed 4 bases from V and 0 bases from J; junction bases left unmatched: 4. The CDR3 DNA follows: TGTGCCAGCTCACGATCGACAGGGGTGAACACTGAAGCTTTCTTT. Protein product: CASSRSTGVNTEAFF.

This clonotype was seen repeatedly, ten times or more. This chain joins TRBV12-3 or TRBV12-4 and TRBJ2-7, with D unclear. The CDR3 is made up of 13 amino acids. V shed 4 bases and J shed 6 bases, with 13 bases lying between them. Written as DNA, the CDR3 is TGTGCCAGCAGTTCACACCCCCGGGCCGAGCAGTACTTC. It yields the protein CASSSHPRAEQYF.

The sample holds many counts of this clonotype. This chain joins TRBV6-5 and TRBJ2-3, with TRBD2 matching over 10 bases. Trimming at V came to 0 bases and at J to 5 bases, leaving 5 bases not matched to a gene. CDR1 and CDR2 from the germline V gene are MNHEY and SVGAGI. CDR3 length equals 16 residues. The CDR3 region is CASSYSSSGSLDTQYF. The CDR3 DNA reads TGTGCCAGCAGTTACTCTTCTAGCGGGAGTCTAGATACGCAGTATTTT.

The rearrangement uses TRBV12-3 or TRBV12-4 and TRBJ1-1; TRBD1 is a possible D gene (5 bases). V was clipped by 6 bases and J by 0 bases, with 11 bases between them. This CDR3 has 14 residues. Written as DNA, the CDR3 is TGTGCCAGCAGCCGGGACGGCCTGAACACTGAAGCTTTCTTT. This translates into CASSRDGLNTEAFF.

V gene TRBV7-2 combines with J gene TRBJ2-2; 12 bases fit TRBD1. CDR1 and CDR2 from the germline V gene are SGHTA and FQGNSA. This CDR3 is 16 amino acids long. V lost 5 bases to trimming and J lost 8 bases; unmatched junction nucleotides: 9. CDR3 residues: CASSVGTGGREGELFF. DNA for the CDR3: TGTGCCAGCAGCGTGGGGACAGGGGGCAGGGAAGGGGAGCTGTTTTTT.

This clonotype was seen at least ten times. The V and J genes are TRBV5-1 and TRBJ2-1; TRBD2 agrees at 10 bases. The V gene's germline CDR1 is SGHRS and CDR2 YFSETQ. The CDR3 extends over 15 amino acids. The junction had 5 bases not matched to a gene; V was cut back by 5 bases and J by 3 bases. The CDR3 loop is CASRTLAGGYNEQFF. The CDR3 coding sequence is TGCGCCAGCAGAACGTTAGCGGGGGGCTACAATGAGCAGTTCTTC.

Concerning this clonotype: The junction departs from the called germline gene at one end, perhaps through a read error. The genes are TRBV12-3 or TRBV12-4 and TRBJ1-5; D not resolved. CDR3 length: 15 residues. CDR3: CASSLNGLPNQPQNF. In DNA, the CDR3 is TGTGCCAGCAGTTTAAACGGACTCCCGAATCAGCCCCAGAATTTT.

With respect to this clonotype: Given the absence of the conserved phenylalanine or tryptophan at the CDR3 end, a read error is likely. The chain uses TRBV3-1 and TRBJ2-2; D may be TRBD1 (6 bases). The CDR3 is 14 residues long. In germline, CDR1 is LGHDT, CDR2 YNNKEL (reference sequence). V was cut by 4 bases and J by 6 bases, with 12 bases left in between. The CDR3 protein is CASSRTEGSGELFN. The CDR3 region has the DNA TGTGCCAGCAGCCGGACAGAGGGCTCCGGGGAGCTGTTTAAT.

At least ten counts were recorded for this clonotype. The chain is built from TRBV5-8 and TRBJ2-1; D is unclear. The CDR3 is 14 amino acids. In germline, CDR1 is SGHTS, CDR2 YDEGEE. V lost 6 bases and J 5 bases, leaving 15 bases between the germline ends. CDR3 region: CASNLSPRDNEQFF. CDR3 nucleotide sequence: TGTGCCAGCAACTTATCCCCTAGGGACAATGAGCAGTTCTTC.

This clonotype was seen ten or more times. The chain is built from TRBV5-1 and TRBJ1-1; possibly TRBD1 for D (5 bases). V shed 4 bases and J shed 5 bases, with 12 bases lying between them. From germline, CDR1 is SGHRS and CDR2 YFSETQ. CDR3 size: 13 residues. Written as DNA, the CDR3 is TGCGCCAGCAGCCCGGGGCCAAGGACTGAAGCTTTCTTT. Its protein product is CASSPGPRTEAFF. Full variable domain (rest looked up from reference TRBV5-1 and TRBJ1-1): KAGVTQTPRYLIKTRGQQVTLSCSPISGHRSVSWYQQTPGQGLQFLFEYFSETQRNKGNFPGRFSGRQFSNSRSEMNVSTLELGDSALYLCASSPGPRTEAFFGQGTRLTVV.

In this sample, this clonotype turned up a few times. The V and J genes are TRBV7-3 and TRBJ2-7; perhaps TRBD1 as D (6 bases). The CDR3 is 15 residues long. V was clipped by 1 base and J by 1 base, with 11 bases between them. Germline-derived CDR1 and CDR2 are SGHTA and FQGTGA. The CDR3 region is CASSLNTGQSYEQYF. The CDR3 DNA is TGTGCCAGCAGCTTAAATACGGGACAATCCTACGAGCAGTACTTC.

This clonotype was seen repeatedly, ten times or more. The chain couples TRBV18 to TRBJ2-3, with 7 bases fitting TRBD1. Germline CDR1 reads KGHSH; CDR2 reads LQKENI. Trimming took 1 base from V and 3 from J; bases not matched to a gene: 7. The CDR3 covers 16 residues. CDR3 sequence: CASSPQHRGKTDTQYF. The CDR3 DNA reads TGTGCCAGCTCACCACAACACAGGGGAAAGACAGATACGCAGTATTTT.

At least ten counts were recorded for this clonotype. CDR3 coding DNA: TGCAGCGTTGAAGATCGGATAGCGGGGGAAGAAGAGACCCAGTACTTC. Residues: CSVEDRIAGEEETQYF. This chain connects TRBV29-1 to TRBJ2-5; 9 bases agree with TRBD2. Trimming took 0 bases from V and 3 from J; bases not matched to a gene: 8. The germline V gene encodes CDR1 SQVTM and CDR2 ANQGSEA. The CDR3 runs 16 residues.

This clonotype was observed a handful of times. An end of the junction does not agree with germline; a read error may underlie this. The J gene is TRBJ1-6, the V gene TRBV27, with D perhaps TRBD1 (6 bases). The CDR3 contains 13 residues. The germline gives CDR1 MNHEY, CDR2 SMNVEV (reference sequence). The CDR3 sequence: CASKGTGISPLNF. In DNA, the CDR3 is TGTGCCAGCAAGGGAACAGGGATTTCACCCCTCAACTTT.

The table lists this clonotype with many counts. V gene TRBV2 combines with J gene TRBJ2-2, with 8 bases aligning to TRBD1. J was trimmed by 6 bases and V by 3 bases; bases with no gene match: 12. The germline V gene encodes CDR1 SNHLY and CDR2 FYNNEI. There are 17 residues in the CDR3. DNA for the CDR3: TGTGCCAGCAGTGATATTTATGTGACAGGGGTTCCCGGGGAGCTGTTTTTT. Its translation: CASSDIYVTGVPGELFF.

This clonotype was observed a few times. J is TRBJ2-1 and V is TRBV11-2, with 7 bases aligning to TRBD1. Germline lookup yields CDR1 SGHAT and CDR2 FQNNGV. The CDR3 sequence is 14 residues long. J gave up 7 bases and V 5 bases, and 8 bases lay outside the gene matches. CDR3 protein: CASSPGQAWNEQFF. CDR3 in DNA: TGTGCCAGCAGCCCCGGACAGGCCTGGAATGAGCAGTTCTTC.